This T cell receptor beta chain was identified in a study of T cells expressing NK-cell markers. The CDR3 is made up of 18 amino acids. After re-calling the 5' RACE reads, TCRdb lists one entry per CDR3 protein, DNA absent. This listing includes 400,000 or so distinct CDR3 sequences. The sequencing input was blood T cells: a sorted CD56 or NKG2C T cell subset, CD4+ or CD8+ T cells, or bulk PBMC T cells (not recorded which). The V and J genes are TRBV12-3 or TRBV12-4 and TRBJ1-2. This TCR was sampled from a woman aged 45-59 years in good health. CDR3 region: CASSPRLHPRKTNYGYTF.